This record looks at one TCR beta chain sequence and its context. Its specificity is unknown. The data derive from a study of T cells after yellow fever vaccination. Study summary: It was SMART-Seq v4 Ultra Low Input that prepared the fractions with low cell numbers.

The study's findings and limits: Clonotypes appearing in both CD4 and CD8 compartments existed, and their share was small.

TCRdb reprocessed the 5' RACE reads with MiXCR, giving one entry per CDR3 protein. This repertoire shows approximately 160,000 distinct CDR3 sequences, 9.3% found once; its top ten account for roughly a third. The receptor's source is a young man who received the YFV17D yellow fever vaccine. This material consisted of CD8+ T cells sorted from PBMCs, taken 45 days after the yellow fever booster vaccination.

Here the CDR3 DNA reads TGTGCCAGCAGTTTAGGTGGGCAGGCCACTGGGACCCAGTACTTC. Translating it yields CASSLGGQATGTQYF. The rearrangement uses TRBV12-3 or TRBV12-4 and TRBJ2-5; unclear D gene. The V and J ends lost 1 base and 7 bases respectively, with 16 bases between them. CDR3 length equals 15 residues.